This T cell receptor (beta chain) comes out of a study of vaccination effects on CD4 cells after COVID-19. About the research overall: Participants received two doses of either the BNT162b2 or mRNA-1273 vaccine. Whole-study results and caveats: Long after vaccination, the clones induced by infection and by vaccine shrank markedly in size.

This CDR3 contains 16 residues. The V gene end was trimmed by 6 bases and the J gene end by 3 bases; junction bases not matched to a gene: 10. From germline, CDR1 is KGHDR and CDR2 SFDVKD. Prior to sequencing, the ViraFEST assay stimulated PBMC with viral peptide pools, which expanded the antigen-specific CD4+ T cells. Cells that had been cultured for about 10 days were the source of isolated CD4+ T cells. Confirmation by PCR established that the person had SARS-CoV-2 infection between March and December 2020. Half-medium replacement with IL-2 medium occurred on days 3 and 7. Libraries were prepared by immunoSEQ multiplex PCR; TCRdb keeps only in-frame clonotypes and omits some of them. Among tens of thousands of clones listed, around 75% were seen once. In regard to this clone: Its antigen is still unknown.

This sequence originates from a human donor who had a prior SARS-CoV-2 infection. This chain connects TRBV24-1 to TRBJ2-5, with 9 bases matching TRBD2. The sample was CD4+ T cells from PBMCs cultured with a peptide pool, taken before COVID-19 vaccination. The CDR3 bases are TGTGCCACCAGTTTAGCGGGAGAAACGGGCGAAGAGACCCAGTACTTC. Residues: CATSLAGETGEETQYF.